Listed below are T cell receptor beta chains from one sample, sequenced in a study of identical twins. TCRdb itself ran the 5' RACE reads through MiXCR, one entry per CDR3 protein. The repertoire holds 700,000 to 950,000 distinct CDR3 sequences, with more than 9% as singletons. These records were also assigned to another study, of yellow fever vaccine responses in identical twins.

What was sequenced was PBMCs. The source of these receptors is a woman between 18 and 30 years old in good health. Each CDR3 is given with its conserved first and last residue. The D gene is left open where the match is weak. A row's size may be missing; if present it is once, few, many or a size class.

d_call: NA
clone_size: many
v_call: TRBV2
j_call: TRBJ2-7
cdr3_nt: TGTGCCAGCAGTGGTGTAGGCGAGCAGTACTTC
cdr3_aa: CASSGVGEQYF

d_call: TRBD2
clone_size: many
v_call: TRBV28
j_call: TRBJ2-1
cdr3_nt: TGTGCCAGCAGTTTGGTAGCGGGAGGGCCTGGGGATGAGCAGTTCTTC
cdr3_aa: CASSLVAGGPGDEQFF

d_call: NA
clone_size: few
v_call: TRBV5-5
j_call: TRBJ2-6
cdr3_nt: TGTGCCAGCAGCAACAACCAGCAAGCGGCTGGGGCCAACGTCCTGACTTTC
cdr3_aa: CASSNNQQAAGANVLTF

d_call: TRBD1
clone_size: NA
v_call: TRBV7-2
j_call: TRBJ2-5
cdr3_nt: TGTGCCAGCAGCTTGAGAAGGACAGGGTTGGATTGGGAGACCCAGTACTTC
cdr3_aa: CASSLRRTGLDWETQYF

d_call: TRBD1
clone_size: NA
v_call: TRBV27
j_call: TRBJ2-1
cdr3_nt: TGTGCCAGCAGTTCGCCGACAGGGGAAGAGAACAATGAGCAGTTCTTC
cdr3_aa: CASSSPTGEENNEQFF

d_call: NA
clone_size: few
v_call: TRBV12-3/TRBV12-4
j_call: TRBJ1-3
cdr3_nt: TGTGCCAGCACCCTCCACGGGGGAACTGGAAACACCATATATTTT
cdr3_aa: CASTLHGGTGNTIYF

d_call: NA
clone_size: NA
v_call: TRBV15
j_call: TRBJ1-1
cdr3_nt: TGTGCCACCAGCAGAGGTTCGGGGTGGAACACTGAAGCTTTCTTT
cdr3_aa: CATSRGSGWNTEAFF

d_call: NA
clone_size: few
v_call: TRBV12-3/TRBV12-4
j_call: TRBJ2-7
cdr3_nt: TGTGCCAGCAGTTTTTTATCGGGGCAGACCTACGAGCAGTACTTC
cdr3_aa: CASSFLSGQTYEQYF

d_call: NA
clone_size: many
v_call: TRBV12-3/TRBV12-4
j_call: TRBJ1-5
cdr3_nt: TGTGCCAGCAGTCTTACCATGACAAACGATATTAATCAGCCCCAGCATTTT
cdr3_aa: CASSLTMTNDINQPQHF

d_call: NA
clone_size: NA
v_call: TRBV20-1
j_call: TRBJ2-2
cdr3_nt: TGCAGTGCTATGAGGGGTGGGGCTCCGAACACCGGGGAGCTGTTTTTT
cdr3_aa: CSAMRGGAPNTGELFF

d_call: TRBD2
clone_size: NA
v_call: TRBV6-2/TRBV6-3
j_call: TRBJ2-1
cdr3_nt: TGTGCCAGCAGCCTATTTACTAGCGGGAAGAGCAATGAGCAGTTCTTC
cdr3_aa: CASSLFTSGKSNEQFF

d_call: NA
clone_size: few
v_call: TRBV11-2
j_call: TRBJ2-6
cdr3_nt: TGTGCCAGCAGCCTACTTACAGGACAACAGGGTCGGGTGGGGGCCAACGTCCTGACTTTC
cdr3_aa: CASSLLTGQQGRVGANVLTF

d_call: NA
clone_size: few
v_call: TRBV20-1
j_call: TRBJ1-2
cdr3_nt: TGCAGTGCTCGTAGACCGGGGCGCGATGGCTACACCTTC
cdr3_aa: CSARRPGRDGYTF

d_call: TRBD2
clone_size: few
v_call: TRBV7-6
j_call: TRBJ2-5
cdr3_nt: TGTGCCAGCAGCTTCCAGCGGGGGTCACAAGAGACCCAGTACTTC
cdr3_aa: CASSFQRGSQETQYF

d_call: NA
clone_size: many
v_call: TRBV5-1
j_call: TRBJ2-2
cdr3_nt: TGCGCCAGCAGCTCTGGACTAAACGGGGAGCTGTTTTTT
cdr3_aa: CASSSGLNGELFF

d_call: NA
clone_size: NA
v_call: TRBV18
j_call: TRBJ2-5
cdr3_nt: TGTGCCAGCTCAGCCACGTCCGGACGGATGGAGACCCAGTACTTC
cdr3_aa: CASSATSGRMETQYF

d_call: NA
clone_size: NA
v_call: TRBV12-3/TRBV12-4
j_call: TRBJ2-7
cdr3_nt: TGTGCCAGCAGTTTAGGCCGGTACTCCTACGAGCAGTACTTC
cdr3_aa: CASSLGRYSYEQYF

d_call: TRBD1
clone_size: many
v_call: TRBV27
j_call: TRBJ1-1
cdr3_nt: TGTGCCAGCAGCCGGACAGGGGTGAACACTGAAGCTTTCTTT
cdr3_aa: CASSRTGVNTEAFF

d_call: NA
clone_size: few
v_call: TRBV4-1
j_call: TRBJ1-5
cdr3_nt: TGCGCCAGCAGCCAAGACGGGCAGTGGAATCAGCCCCAGCATTTT
cdr3_aa: CASSQDGQWNQPQHF

d_call: TRBD2
clone_size: few
v_call: TRBV24-1
j_call: TRBJ2-6
cdr3_nt: TGTGCCACCAGGGCGGGGGTAGGCTTACCTGGGGCCAACGTCCTGACTTTC
cdr3_aa: CATRAGVGLPGANVLTF

d_call: TRBD1
clone_size: NA
v_call: TRBV12-3/TRBV12-4
j_call: TRBJ2-7
cdr3_nt: TGTGCCAGCAGTTTCGGCAGGGGGCGGTCGGACGAGCAGTACTTC
cdr3_aa: CASSFGRGRSDEQYF

d_call: TRBD2
clone_size: few
v_call: TRBV7-9
j_call: TRBJ2-3
cdr3_nt: TGTGCCAGCAGCCCTCGACTAGCGAACACAGATACGCAGTATTTT
cdr3_aa: CASSPRLANTDTQYF

d_call: NA
clone_size: NA
v_call: TRBV12-3/TRBV12-4
j_call: TRBJ1-2
cdr3_nt: TGTGCCAGCAGTTCCACTTGGGGAGCTGGCTACACCTTC
cdr3_aa: CASSSTWGAGYTF

d_call: NA
clone_size: few
v_call: TRBV28
j_call: TRBJ1-4
cdr3_nt: TGTGCCAGCGCCTTCGGTAGGGAAAAACTGTTTTTT
cdr3_aa: CASAFGREKLFF

d_call: NA
clone_size: NA
v_call: TRBV29-1
j_call: TRBJ2-1
cdr3_nt: TGCAGCGTGGGCAGGGATAGGGATGAGCAGTTCTTC
cdr3_aa: CSVGRDRDEQFF

d_call: NA
clone_size: few
v_call: TRBV3-1
j_call: TRBJ1-5
cdr3_nt: TGTGCCAGCAGCCAAGTGGGTTACAATCAGCCCCAGCATTTT
cdr3_aa: CASSQVGYNQPQHF